The TCR beta chain under discussion was sequenced for a study of blood T cells in healthy people across ages. This CDR3 spans 11 amino acids. CDR1 and CDR2 (germline): MDHEN, SYDVKM. V dropped 8 bases and J dropped 11; count of bases not matched to a gene: 5. Next came a second PCR, run for roughly 6 to 11 cycles, which used a sample-barcoded 5' primer along with a J-beta primer mix. TCRdb processed the 5' RACE reads anew with MiXCR; each CDR3 protein has one entry. The profile covers a few hundred thousand distinct CDR3 sequences, with 27% appearing a single time and roughly 3.5% taken by the ten largest. These same records also appear under a second study, on T cells of mothers and their children.

This receptor was identified in a boy between 2 and 10 years old in good health. The sample comprised blood. J is TRBJ2-3 and V is TRBV28; TRBD2 matches at 9 bases. The CDR3 nucleotides are TGTGCCAGCTTAGCGGGGGTGTGGCAGTATTTT. Residues: CASLAGVWQYF.